The 10 T cell receptor beta chains below all came from one sample that was sequenced in a study of T cells in Graves' hyperthyroidism and ophthalmopathy. Researchers took RNA transcripts and amplified the TCR beta CDR3 regions from them. First-round RT-PCR of the TCR CDR3 relied on the HTBI primer set. Each CDR3 protein gets one entry after TCRdb re-called the multiplex PCR reads with MiXCR. The sample holds around 500,000 distinct CDR3 sequences; about 16% are singletons and the top ten take over 25%. The material sequenced was blood. The receptor set was obtained from a woman aged 25 to 39 with Graves' ophthalmopathy.

The chain joins TRBV30 to TRBJ1-1; no reliable D call. CDR1 and CDR2 from the germline V gene are GTSNPN and SVGIG (reference sequence). V dropped 3 bases and J dropped 3 bases, with 17 bases sitting between them. The length of the CDR3 is 15 residues. The CDR3 DNA reads TGTGCCTGGAGGGTAAGCGGGGTTGGGGACACTGAAGCTTTCTTT. It specifies CAWRVSGVGDTEAFF.

The chain couples TRBV28 to TRBJ1-2; D perhaps matches TRBD1 (5 bases). Germline CDR1 and CDR2: MDHEN and SYDVKM. The CDR3 runs 16 residues. Trimming pared 8 bases from V and 6 bases from J, leaving 25 bases between. Written as DNA, the CDR3 is TGTGCCAGCTGCCCCGGGACTCAAGGTGGGGGTGATGGCTACACCTTC. Translated: CASCPGTQGGGDGYTF.

This chain joins TRBV27 and TRBJ2-7; D is undetermined. In germline, CDR1 is MNHEY, CDR2 SMNVEV (reference sequence). The CDR3 contains 15 residues. V lost 7 bases and J 3 bases, leaving 19 bases between the germline ends. In DNA form, the CDR3 reads TGTGCCAGCACTCCTGACCCCACGACGGACTACGAGCAGTACTTC. Amino acid sequence: CASTPDPTTDYEQYF.

This clonotype was detected ten times or more. The V and J genes are TRBV20-1 and TRBJ2-1; a possible D gene is TRBD2 (5 bases). The CDR3 length is 16 residues. Trimming pared 6 bases from V and 0 bases from J, leaving 18 bases between. Germline V CDR1 and CDR2: DFQATT, SNEGSKA (reference sequence). In DNA, the CDR3 is TGCAGTGCCCCGGACTCTCGGATTAGCTCCTACAATGAGCAGTTCTTC. It specifies CSAPDSRISSYNEQFF.

This clonotype was seen at least ten times. V and J are TRBV18 and TRBJ2-1, with TRBD2 identical over 12 bases. The germline CDR1 and CDR2 sequences are KGHSH and LQKENI. The CDR3 is 18 amino acids. Trimming removed 1 base from V and 9 bases from J; junction bases left unmatched: 13. Here the CDR3 reads CASSPRASGRASGTEQFF. The CDR3 DNA reads TGTGCCAGCTCACCACGGGCTAGCGGGAGGGCATCCGGCACTGAGCAGTTCTTC.

This clonotype showed up many times. The V gene is TRBV7-9, the J gene TRBJ1-6; D is unresolved. The CDR3 length is 14 residues. The germline V and J ends were trimmed by 3 bases and 5 bases, with 8 bases remaining between them. The germline V gene encodes CDR1 SEHNR and CDR2 FQNEAQ (reference sequence). The CDR3 spells CASSLTLNNSPLHF. CDR3 nucleotides: TGTGCCAGCAGCTTGACACTAAATAATTCACCCCTCCACTTT.

The chain employs TRBV6-1 and TRBJ2-2; 8 positions match TRBD2. V was clipped by 4 bases and J by 5 bases; unmatched bases: 3. The CDR3 extends over 14 amino acids. The germline V gene has CDR1 MNHNS and CDR2 SASEGT. The CDR3 loop is CASSGLARTGELFF. In DNA form, the CDR3 reads TGTGCCAGCAGTGGACTAGCGAGGACCGGGGAGCTGTTTTTT.

This clonotype appeared many times. This sequence joins TRBV28 and TRBJ1-1; D gene ambiguous. The CDR3 spans 13 residues. Per germline, CDR1 MDHEN and CDR2 SYDVKM. V gave up 2 bases and J gave up 5 bases, with 9 bases separating them. For the CDR3, the DNA is TGTGCCAGCAGTTTAACCGGGAGAACTGAAGCTTTCTTT. It codes for CASSLTGRTEAFF.

This clonotype showed up many times. V is TRBV4-3 and J is TRBJ2-3; 8 bases are shared with TRBD1. This CDR3 is 17 amino acids long. The germline CDR1 and CDR2 sequences are LGHNA and YSLEER. J gave up 2 bases and V 0 bases, and 7 bases lay outside the gene matches. The DNA for the CDR3 is TGCGCCAGCAGCCAAGATAGACCGGGACAGGTCACAGATACGCAGTATTTT. Protein: CASSQDRPGQVTDTQYF.

This clonotype has ten or more counts. The chain uses TRBV20-1 and TRBJ1-2; no firm D call. CDR1 and CDR2 from the germline V gene are DFQATT and SNEGSKA (reference sequence). V lost 4 bases and J 0 bases, leaving 9 bases between the germline ends. The CDR3 consists of 13 residues. CDR3 DNA: TGCAGTGCTACCCGGCATTCTAACTATGGCTACACCTTC. Protein sequence: CSATRHSNYGYTF.